This TCR beta chain was documented in a study of OX40 agonist ivuxolimab in advanced cancers. Data came from immunoSEQ multiplex PCR; TCRdb stores just in-frame clones and leaves some out. The sample records some 41,000 clones, approximately 90% being singletons. The V gene lost 5 bases and the J gene lost 5 bases, with 11 bases spanning the gap. This CDR3 spans 12 amino acids. The germline CDR1 and CDR2 sequences are SGHRS and YFSETQ. Sequencing used CD4+ or CD8+ T cells sorted from blood, obtained in a trial of the OX40 agonist ivuxolimab. V and J are TRBV5-1 and TRBJ2-7; possibly TRBD1 for D (6 bases). The clonotype originates from an adult with an advanced solid tumor such as melanoma, head and neck, liver or kidney cancer. The CDR3 DNA reads TGCGCCAGCAGGGCAGGGGAGAACGAGCAGTACTTC. This translates into CASRAGENEQYF.